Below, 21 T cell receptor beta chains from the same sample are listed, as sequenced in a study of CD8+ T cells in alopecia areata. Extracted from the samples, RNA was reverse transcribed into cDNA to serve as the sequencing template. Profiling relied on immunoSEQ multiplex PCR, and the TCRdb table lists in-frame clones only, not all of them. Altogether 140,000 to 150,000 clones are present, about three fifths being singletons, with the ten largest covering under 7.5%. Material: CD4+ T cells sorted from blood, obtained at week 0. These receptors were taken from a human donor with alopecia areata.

The CDR3 spells CASSLGGGAGTDTQYF. DNA for the CDR3: TGTGCCAGCAGCTTAGGCGGGGGGGCAGGCACAGATACGCAGTATTTT. This rearrangement joins TRBV7-9 to TRBJ2-3, with TRBD2 matching over 9 bases. Losses at the gene ends were 1 base for V and 1 base for J; bases not matched to a gene: 3. This CDR3 is 16 amino acids long. Germline loops: CDR1 SEHNR, CDR2 FQNEAQ (reference sequence).

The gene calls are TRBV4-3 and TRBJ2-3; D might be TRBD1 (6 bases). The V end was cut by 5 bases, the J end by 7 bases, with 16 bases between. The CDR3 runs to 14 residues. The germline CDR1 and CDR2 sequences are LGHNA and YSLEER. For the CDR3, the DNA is TGCGCCAGCAGCGCCGACAGGTACCTATATACGCAGTATTTT. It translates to CASSADRYLYTQYF.

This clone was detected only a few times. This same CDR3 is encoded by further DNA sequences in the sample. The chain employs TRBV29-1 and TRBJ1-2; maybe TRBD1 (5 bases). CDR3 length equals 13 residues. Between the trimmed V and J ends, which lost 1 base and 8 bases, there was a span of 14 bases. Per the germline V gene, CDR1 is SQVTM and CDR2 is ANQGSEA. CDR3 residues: CSVEVGQGVGYTF. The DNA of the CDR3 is TGCAGCGTTGAAGTAGGGCAGGGAGTGGGCTACACCTTC.

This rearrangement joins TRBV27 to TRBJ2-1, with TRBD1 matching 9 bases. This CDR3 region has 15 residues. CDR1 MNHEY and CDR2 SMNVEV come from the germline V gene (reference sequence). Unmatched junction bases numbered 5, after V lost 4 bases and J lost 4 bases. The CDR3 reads CASSWTGETYNEQFF. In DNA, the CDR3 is TGTGCCAGCAGTTGGACAGGGGAGACATACAATGAGCAGTTCTTC.

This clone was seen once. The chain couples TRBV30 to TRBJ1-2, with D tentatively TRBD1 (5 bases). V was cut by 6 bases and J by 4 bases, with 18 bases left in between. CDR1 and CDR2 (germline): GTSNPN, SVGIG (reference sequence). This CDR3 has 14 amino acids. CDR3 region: CACTQVAGTYGYTF. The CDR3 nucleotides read TGTGCCTGCACACAGGTGGCGGGGACCTATGGCTACACCTTC.

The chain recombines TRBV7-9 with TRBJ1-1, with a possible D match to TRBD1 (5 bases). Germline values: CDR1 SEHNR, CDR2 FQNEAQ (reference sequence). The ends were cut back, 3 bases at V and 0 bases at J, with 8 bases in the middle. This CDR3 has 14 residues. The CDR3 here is CASSLTRVNTEAFF. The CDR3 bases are TGTGCCAGCAGCTTGACCAGGGTGAACACTGAAGCTTTCTTT.

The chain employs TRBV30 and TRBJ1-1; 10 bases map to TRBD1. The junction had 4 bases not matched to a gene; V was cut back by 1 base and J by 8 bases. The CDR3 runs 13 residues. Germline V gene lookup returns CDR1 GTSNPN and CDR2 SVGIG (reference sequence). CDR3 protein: CAWSAGTGAEAFF. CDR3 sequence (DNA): TGTGCCTGGAGTGCAGGGACAGGGGCCGAAGCTTTCTTT.

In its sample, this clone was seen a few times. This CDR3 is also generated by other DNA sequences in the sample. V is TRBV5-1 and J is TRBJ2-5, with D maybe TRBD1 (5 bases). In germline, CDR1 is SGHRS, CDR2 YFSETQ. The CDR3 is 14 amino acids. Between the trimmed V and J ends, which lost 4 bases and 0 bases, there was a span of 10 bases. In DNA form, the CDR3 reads TGCGCCAGCAGCAGGACAAGCGACCAAGAGACCCAGTACTTC. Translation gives CASSRTSDQETQYF.

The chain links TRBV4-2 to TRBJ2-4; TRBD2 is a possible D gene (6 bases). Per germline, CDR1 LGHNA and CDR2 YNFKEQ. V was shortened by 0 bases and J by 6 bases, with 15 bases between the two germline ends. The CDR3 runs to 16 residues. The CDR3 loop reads CASSQDIPGVANIQYF. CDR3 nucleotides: TGTGCCAGCAGCCAAGATATTCCGGGGGTAGCAAACATTCAGTACTTC.

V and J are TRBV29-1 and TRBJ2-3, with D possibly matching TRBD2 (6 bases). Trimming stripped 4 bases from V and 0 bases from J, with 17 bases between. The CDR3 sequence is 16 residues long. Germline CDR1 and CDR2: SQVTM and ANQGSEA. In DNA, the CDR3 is TGCAGCGTTGCGGGCCTTAACCGGGGGAGCACAGATACGCAGTATTTT. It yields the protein CSVAGLNRGSTDTQYF.

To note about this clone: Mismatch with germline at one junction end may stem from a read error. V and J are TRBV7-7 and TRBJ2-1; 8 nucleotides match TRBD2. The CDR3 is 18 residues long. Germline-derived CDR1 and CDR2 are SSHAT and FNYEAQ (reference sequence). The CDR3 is CASSLGPRLALSYNEQFF. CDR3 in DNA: TGTGCTAGCAGCTTAGGCCCTAGACTAGCGTTATCCTACAATGAGCAGTTCTTC.

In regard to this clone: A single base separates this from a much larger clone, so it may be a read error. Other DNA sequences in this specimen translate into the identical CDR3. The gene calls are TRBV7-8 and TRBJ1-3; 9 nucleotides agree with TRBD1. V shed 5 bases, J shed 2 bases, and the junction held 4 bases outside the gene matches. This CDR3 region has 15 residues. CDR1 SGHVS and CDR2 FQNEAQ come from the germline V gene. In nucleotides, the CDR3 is TGTGCCAGCAGCCCTCGACAGGGGGCTGGAAACACCATATATTTT. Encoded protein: CASSPRQGAGNTIYF.

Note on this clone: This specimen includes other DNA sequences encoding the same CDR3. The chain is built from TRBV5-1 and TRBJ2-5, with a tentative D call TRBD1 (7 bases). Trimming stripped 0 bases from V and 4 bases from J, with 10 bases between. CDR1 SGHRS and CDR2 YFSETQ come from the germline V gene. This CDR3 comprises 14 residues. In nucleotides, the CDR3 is TGCGCCAGCAGCTTGGGTCAGGGGGGAGAGACCCAGTACTTC. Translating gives CASSLGQGGETQYF. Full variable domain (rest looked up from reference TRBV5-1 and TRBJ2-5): KAGVTQTPRYLIKTRGQQVTLSCSPISGHRSVSWYQQTPGQGLQFLFEYFSETQRNKGNFPGRFSGRQFSNSRSEMNVSTLELGDSALYLCASSLGQGGETQYFGPGTRLLVL.

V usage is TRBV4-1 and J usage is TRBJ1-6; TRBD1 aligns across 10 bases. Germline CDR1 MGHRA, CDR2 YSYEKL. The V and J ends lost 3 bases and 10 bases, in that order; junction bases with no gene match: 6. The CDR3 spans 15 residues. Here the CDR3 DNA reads TGCGCCAGCAGCCAGTTGGGACAGGGGCTCTCACCCCTCCACTTT. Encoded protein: CASSQLGQGLSPLHF.

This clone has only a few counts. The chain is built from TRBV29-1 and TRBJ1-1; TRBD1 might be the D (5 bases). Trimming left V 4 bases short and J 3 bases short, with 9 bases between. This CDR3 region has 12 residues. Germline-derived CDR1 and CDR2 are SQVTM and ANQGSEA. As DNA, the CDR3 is TGCAGCGTTGGAAGAGGGGACACTGAAGCTTTCTTT. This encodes CSVGRGDTEAFF. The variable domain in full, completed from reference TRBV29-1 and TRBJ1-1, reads SAVISQKPSRDICQRGTSLTIQCQVDSQVTMMFWYRQQPGQSLTLIATANQGSEATYESGFVIDKFPISRPNLTFSTLTVSNMSPEDSSIYLCSVGRGDTEAFFGQGTRLTVV.

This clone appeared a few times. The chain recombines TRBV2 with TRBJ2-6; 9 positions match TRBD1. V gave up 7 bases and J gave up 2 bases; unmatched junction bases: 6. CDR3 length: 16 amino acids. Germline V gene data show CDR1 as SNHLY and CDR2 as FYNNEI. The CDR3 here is CASTGTGLTGANVLTF. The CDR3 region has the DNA TGTGCCAGCACCGGGACAGGGCTGACTGGGGCCAACGTCCTGACTTTC.

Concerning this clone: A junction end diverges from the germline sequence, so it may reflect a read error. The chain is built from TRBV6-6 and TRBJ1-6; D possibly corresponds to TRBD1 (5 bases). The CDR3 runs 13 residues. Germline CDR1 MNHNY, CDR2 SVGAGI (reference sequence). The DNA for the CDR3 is TGTGCCAGCAGTTATGGGGCCGATTCACCCCTCCACTTC. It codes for CASSYGADSPLHF.

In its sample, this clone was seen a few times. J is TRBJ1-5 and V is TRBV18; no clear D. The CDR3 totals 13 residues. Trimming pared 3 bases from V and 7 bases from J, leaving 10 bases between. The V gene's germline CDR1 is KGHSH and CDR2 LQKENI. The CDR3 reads CASSPTYGQPQHF. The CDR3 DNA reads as TGTGCCAGCTCACCGACCTACGGGCAGCCCCAGCATTTT.

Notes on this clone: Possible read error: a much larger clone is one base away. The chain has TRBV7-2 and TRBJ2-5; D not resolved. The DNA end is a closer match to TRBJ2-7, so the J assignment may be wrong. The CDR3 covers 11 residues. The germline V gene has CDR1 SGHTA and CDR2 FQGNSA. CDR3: CASSLDYEQYF. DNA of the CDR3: TGTGCCAGCAGCTTAGACTACGAGCAGTACTTC.

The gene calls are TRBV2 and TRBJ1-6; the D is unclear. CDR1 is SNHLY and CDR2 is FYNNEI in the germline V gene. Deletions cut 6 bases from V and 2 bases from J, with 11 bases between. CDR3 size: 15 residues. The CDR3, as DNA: TGTGCCAGCAGGAACGAAGGCGCCTATAATTCACCCCTCCACTTT. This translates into CASRNEGAYNSPLHF.

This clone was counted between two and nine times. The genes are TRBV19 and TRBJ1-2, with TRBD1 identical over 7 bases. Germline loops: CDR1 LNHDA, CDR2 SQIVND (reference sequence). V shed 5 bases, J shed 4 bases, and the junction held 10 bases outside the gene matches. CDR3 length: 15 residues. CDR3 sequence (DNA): TGTGCCAGTAGTGCCTCCGGGACAGAGGCCTATGGCTACACCTTC. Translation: CASSASGTEAYGYTF.